This TCR beta chain emerged from a study of response to subunit inactivated influenza vaccine. This CDR3 contains 15 residues. TCRdb reprocessed the RT-PCR reads with MiXCR, giving one entry per CDR3 protein. The sample has a few hundred thousand distinct CDR3 sequences, 11% seen once; the top ten hold roughly 9.6%. This clonotype appeared a few times. Another study also made use of these data, one on T cells expressing NK-cell markers. This second study says: TCR beta cDNA was made by 5'RACE template switching with UMIs.

Sample: PBMCs from blood, taken on the day of vaccination. This chain connects TRBV1 to TRBJ1-4; no check of the table's D call, TRBD1, against the DNA was made. TRBV1 is an annotated pseudogene. The receptor was derived from a man aged 50 to 60 who received an inactivated influenza vaccine. This CDR3 reads CTSSLRKGTNEKLFF. Here the CDR3 DNA reads TGCACCAGCAGCCTCCGTAAGGGGACTAATGAAAAACTGTTTTTT.